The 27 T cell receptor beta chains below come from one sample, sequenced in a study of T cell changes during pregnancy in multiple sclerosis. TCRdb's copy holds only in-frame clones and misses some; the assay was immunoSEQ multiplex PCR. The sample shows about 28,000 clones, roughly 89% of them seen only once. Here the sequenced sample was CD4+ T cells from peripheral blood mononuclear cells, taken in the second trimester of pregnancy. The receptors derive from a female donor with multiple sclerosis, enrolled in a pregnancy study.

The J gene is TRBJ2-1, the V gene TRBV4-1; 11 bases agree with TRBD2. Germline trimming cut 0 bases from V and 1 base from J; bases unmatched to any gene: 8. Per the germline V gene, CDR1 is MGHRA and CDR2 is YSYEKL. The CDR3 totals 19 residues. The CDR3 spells CASSQDSASGGLSYNEQFF. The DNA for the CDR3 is TGCGCCAGCAGCCAAGATAGCGCTAGCGGGGGGCTATCCTACAATGAGCAGTTCTTC.

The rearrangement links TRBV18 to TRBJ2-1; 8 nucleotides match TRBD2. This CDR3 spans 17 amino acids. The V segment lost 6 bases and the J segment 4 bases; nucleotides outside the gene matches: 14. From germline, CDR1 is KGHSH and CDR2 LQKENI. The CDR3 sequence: CASSALGGGPSYNEQFF. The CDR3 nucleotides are TGTGCCAGCTCCGCCCTTGGCGGGGGGCCGTCGTACAATGAGCAGTTCTTC.

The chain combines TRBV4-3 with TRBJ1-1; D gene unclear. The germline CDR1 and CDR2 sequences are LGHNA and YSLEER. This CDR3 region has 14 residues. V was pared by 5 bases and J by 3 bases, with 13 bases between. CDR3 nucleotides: TGCGCCAGCAGCAAAGTCTTCGGGGACACTGAAGCTTTCTTT. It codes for CASSKVFGDTEAFF.

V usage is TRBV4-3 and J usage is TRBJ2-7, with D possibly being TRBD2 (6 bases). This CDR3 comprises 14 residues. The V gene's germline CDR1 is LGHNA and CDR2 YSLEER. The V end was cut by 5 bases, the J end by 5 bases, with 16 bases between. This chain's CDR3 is CASSGVLGRDEQYF. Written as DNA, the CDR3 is TGCGCCAGCAGCGGGGTACTCGGGAGAGACGAGCAGTACTTC.

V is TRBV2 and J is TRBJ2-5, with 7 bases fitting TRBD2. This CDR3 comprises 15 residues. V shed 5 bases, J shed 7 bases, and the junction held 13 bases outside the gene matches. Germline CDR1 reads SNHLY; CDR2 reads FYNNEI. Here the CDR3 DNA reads TGTGCCAGCAGTAGAAGGGGTGCGGGGGTGGGGACCCAGTACTTC. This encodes CASSRRGAGVGTQYF.

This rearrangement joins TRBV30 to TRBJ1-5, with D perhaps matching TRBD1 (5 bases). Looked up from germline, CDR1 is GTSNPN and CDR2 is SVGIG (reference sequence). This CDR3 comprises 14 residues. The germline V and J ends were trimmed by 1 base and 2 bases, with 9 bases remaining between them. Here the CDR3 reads CAWSAGGGNQPQHF. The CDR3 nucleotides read TGTGCCTGGAGTGCGGGGGGAGGCAATCAGCCCCAGCATTTT.

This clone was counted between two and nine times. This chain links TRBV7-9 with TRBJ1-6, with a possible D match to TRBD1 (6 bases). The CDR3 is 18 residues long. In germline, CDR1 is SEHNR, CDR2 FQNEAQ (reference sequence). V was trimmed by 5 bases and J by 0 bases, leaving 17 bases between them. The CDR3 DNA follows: TGTGCCAGCAGCAAACAGGGTTACGAAAGCTCCTATAATTCACCCCTCCACTTT. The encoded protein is CASSKQGYESSYNSPLHF.

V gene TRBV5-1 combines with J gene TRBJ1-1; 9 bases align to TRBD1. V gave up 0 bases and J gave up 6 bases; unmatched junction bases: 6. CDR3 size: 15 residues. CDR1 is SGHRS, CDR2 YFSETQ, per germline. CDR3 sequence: CASSLGGTGMAEAFF. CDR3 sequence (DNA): TGCGCCAGCAGCTTGGGGGGGACAGGGATGGCTGAAGCTTTCTTT.

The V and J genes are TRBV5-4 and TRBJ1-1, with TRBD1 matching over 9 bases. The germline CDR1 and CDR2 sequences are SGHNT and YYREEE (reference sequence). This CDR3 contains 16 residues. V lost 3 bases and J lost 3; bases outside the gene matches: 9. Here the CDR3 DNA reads TGTGCCAGCAGCTCAAGGATACAGGGGGCTGACACTGAAGCTTTCTTT. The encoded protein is CASSSRIQGADTEAFF.

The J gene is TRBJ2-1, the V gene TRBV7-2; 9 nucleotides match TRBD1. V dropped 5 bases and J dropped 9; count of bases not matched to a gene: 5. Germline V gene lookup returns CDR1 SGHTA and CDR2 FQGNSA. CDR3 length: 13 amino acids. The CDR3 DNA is TGTGCCAGCAGCAGGGGACAGGGCTTTGAGCAGTTCTTC. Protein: CASSRGQGFEQFF. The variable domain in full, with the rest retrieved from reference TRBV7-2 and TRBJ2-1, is GAGVSQSPSNKVTEKGKDVELRCDPISGHTALYWYRQSLGQGLEFLIYFQGNSAPDKSGLPSDRFSAERTGGSVSTLTIQRTQQEDSAVYLCASSRGQGFEQFFGPGTRLTVL.

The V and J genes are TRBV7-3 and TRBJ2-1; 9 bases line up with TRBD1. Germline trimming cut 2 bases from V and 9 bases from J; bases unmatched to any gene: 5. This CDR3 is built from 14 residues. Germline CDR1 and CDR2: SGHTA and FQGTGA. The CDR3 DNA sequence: TGTGCCAGCAGCTTAGCTGGACAGGGGATTGAGCAGTTCTTC. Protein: CASSLAGQGIEQFF.

The CDR3 sequence: CASSGEGRGTQYF. CDR3 nucleotides: TGTGCCAGCAGTGGGGAAGGGAGGGGGACCCAGTACTTC. The J gene is TRBJ2-5, the V gene TRBV2; 7 bases line up with TRBD2. CDR3 length: 13 amino acids. With 4 bases clipped from V and 7 bases from J, the junction kept 6 bases outside the gene matches. Germline loops: CDR1 SNHLY, CDR2 FYNNEI.

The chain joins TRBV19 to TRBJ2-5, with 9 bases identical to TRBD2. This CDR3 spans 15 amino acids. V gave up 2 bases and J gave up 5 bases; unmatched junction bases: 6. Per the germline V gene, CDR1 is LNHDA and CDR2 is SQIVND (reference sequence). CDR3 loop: CASSISGGGAETQYF. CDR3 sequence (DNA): TGTGCCAGTAGTATATCGGGCGGGGGGGCGGAGACCCAGTACTTC.

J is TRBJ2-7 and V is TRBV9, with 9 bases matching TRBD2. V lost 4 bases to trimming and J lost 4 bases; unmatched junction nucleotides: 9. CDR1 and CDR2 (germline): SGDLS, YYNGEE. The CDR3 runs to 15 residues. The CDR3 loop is CASSPRRLAGYEQYF. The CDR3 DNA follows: TGTGCCAGCAGCCCCCGCAGGCTAGCGGGGTACGAGCAGTACTTC.

CDR3 protein: CASIGVAFNTEAFF. CDR3 sequence (DNA): TGTGCCAGCATCGGGGTCGCTTTCAACACTGAAGCTTTCTTT. This chain uses TRBV2 with TRBJ1-1; D is unresolved. Germline V gene lookup returns CDR1 SNHLY and CDR2 FYNNEI. V lost 7 bases, J lost 2 bases, and 14 bases lay in between. The CDR3 covers 14 residues. Looking up the rest from reference TRBV2 and TRBJ1-1 gives the full variable domain: EPEVTQTPSHQVTQMGQEVILRCVPISNHLYFYWYRQILGQKVEFLVSFYNNEISEKSEIFDDQFSVERPDGSNFTLKIRSTKLEDSAMYFCASIGVAFNTEAFFGQGTRLTVV.

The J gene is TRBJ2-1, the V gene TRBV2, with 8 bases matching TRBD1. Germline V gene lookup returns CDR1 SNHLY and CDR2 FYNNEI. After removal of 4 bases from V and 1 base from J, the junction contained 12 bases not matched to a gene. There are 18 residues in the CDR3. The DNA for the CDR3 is TGTGCCAGCAGTGGCCCCCGGACAGGGCGAGGGTCCTACAATGAGCAGTTCTTC. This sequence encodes CASSGPRTGRGSYNEQFF.

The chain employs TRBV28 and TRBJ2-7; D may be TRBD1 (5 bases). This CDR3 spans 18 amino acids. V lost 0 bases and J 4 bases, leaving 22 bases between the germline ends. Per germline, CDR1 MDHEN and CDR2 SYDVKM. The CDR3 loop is CASSLWGRSRQATYEQYF. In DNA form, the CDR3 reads TGTGCCAGCAGTTTATGGGGGCGATCTCGACAAGCAACGTACGAGCAGTACTTC.

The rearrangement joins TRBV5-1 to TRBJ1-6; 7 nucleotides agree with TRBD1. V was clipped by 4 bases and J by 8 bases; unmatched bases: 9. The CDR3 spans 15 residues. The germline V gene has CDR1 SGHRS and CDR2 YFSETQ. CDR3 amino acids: CASSLADRDHSPLHF. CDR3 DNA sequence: TGCGCCAGCAGCCTTGCCGACAGGGACCATTCACCCCTCCACTTT.

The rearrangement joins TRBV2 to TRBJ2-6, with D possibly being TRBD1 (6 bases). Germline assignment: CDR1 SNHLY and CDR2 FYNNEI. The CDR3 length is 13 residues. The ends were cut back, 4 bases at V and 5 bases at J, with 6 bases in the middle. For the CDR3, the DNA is TGTGCCAGCAGTGGGGACAGGGCCAACGTCCTGACTTTC. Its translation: CASSGDRANVLTF.

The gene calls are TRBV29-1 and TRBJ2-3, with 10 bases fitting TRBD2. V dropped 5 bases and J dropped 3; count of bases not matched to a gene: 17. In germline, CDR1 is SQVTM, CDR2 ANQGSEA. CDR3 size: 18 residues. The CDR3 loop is CSVRPKGTSEIGTDTQYF. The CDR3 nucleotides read TGCAGCGTTCGACCCAAGGGGACTAGCGAAATTGGGACAGATACGCAGTATTTT.

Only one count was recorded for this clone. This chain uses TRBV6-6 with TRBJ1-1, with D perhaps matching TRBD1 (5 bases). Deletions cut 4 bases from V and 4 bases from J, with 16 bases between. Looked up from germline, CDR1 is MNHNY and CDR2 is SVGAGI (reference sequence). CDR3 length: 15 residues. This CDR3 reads CASSWAGRPVTEAFF. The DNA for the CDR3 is TGTGCCAGCAGTTGGGCAGGGCGACCAGTCACTGAAGCTTTCTTT.

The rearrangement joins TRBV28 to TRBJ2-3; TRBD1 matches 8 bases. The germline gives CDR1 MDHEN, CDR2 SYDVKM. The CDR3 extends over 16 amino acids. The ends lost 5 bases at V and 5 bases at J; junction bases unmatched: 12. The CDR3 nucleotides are TGTGCCAGCAGTGGACAGGGTTTTGGACTGAGAGATACGCAGTATTTT. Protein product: CASSGQGFGLRDTQYF.

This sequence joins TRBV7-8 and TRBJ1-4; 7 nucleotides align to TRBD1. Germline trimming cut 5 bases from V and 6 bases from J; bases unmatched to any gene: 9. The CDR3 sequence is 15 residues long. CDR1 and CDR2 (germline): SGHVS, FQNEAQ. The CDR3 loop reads CASSPRQGRDEKLFF. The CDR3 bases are TGTGCCAGCAGCCCTAGACAGGGCCGGGATGAAAAACTGTTTTTT.

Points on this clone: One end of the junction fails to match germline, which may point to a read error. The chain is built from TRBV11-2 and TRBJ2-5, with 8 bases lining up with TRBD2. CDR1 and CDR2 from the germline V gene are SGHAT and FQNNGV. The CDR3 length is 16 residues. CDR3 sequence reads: CVSSPMAAGGQETQYF. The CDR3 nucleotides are TGTGTCAGCAGCCCCATGGCGGCGGGGGGCCAAGAGACCCAGTACTTC.

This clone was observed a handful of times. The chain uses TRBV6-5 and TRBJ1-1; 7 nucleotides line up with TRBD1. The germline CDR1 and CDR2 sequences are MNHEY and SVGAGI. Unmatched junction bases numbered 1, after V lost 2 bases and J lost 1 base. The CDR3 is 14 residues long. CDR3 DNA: TGTGCCAGCAGTTACGGACAGGCGAACACTGAAGCTTTCTTT. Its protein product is CASSYGQANTEAFF.

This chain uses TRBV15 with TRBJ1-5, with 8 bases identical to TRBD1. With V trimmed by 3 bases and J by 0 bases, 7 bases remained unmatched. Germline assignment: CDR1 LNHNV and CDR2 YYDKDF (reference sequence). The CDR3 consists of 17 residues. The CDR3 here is CATSSRQGRGSNQPQHF. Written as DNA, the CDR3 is TGTGCCACCAGCAGCAGACAGGGGAGAGGTAGCAATCAGCCCCAGCATTTT.

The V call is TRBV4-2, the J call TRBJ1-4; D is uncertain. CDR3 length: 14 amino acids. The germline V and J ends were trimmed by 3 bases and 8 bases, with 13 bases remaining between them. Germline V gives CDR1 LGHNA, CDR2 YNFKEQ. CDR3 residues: CASSHGRSGEKLFF. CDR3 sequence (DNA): TGTGCCAGCAGCCATGGCAGGTCGGGGGAAAAACTGTTTTTT.